This TCR beta chain was sequenced for a study of CXCR3-negative and CXCR3-positive naive CD8 T cells. The authors prepared UMI-labeled TRB cDNA libraries by 5' RACE. For each CDR3 protein, TCRdb gives one entry from its re-call of the 5' RACE reads, without DNA. The sample yields 90,000 to 95,000 distinct CDR3 sequences, of which the top ten take up around 1.8%. This CDR3 comprises 18 residues. Germline CDR1 reads SGHTA; CDR2 reads FQGNSA. Sequencing was performed on naive CXCR3- CD8+ T cells from blood. The sample's subset: CD45RO-CCR7+CD27+CD95- naive CD8+ T cells lacking CXCR3 (TNR3-). The chain recombines TRBV7-2 with TRBJ1-2. This TCR was sampled from a human donor in good health. Some clones in this sample may be carry-over from other donors' samples. The CDR3 protein is CASSPGRTILGIDYGYTF.